This T cell receptor beta chain derives from a study of identifying expanded T cells in peripheral blood. Study results and limitations: Technical replicates showed about 1.2 changed clones; approximately 2 weeks about 16.4; four weeks 19. Clone count variance between roughly 2-week samples rose with total template count.

The data were produced by immunoSEQ multiplex PCR, yet TCRdb's version contains in-frame clones alone and is incomplete. The sample comprises 90,000 to 100,000 clones, approximately 85% of which are singletons, and approximately 5.3% rests with the top ten. Comment on this clone: Antigen unknown.

The CDR3 is 15 amino acids. With V trimmed by 8 bases and J by 2 bases, 10 bases remained unmatched. Germline loops: CDR1 SNHLY, CDR2 FYNNEI. During the collection period, no donor immune events like infections were recorded. This chain uses TRBV2 with TRBJ1-2; 8 nucleotides line up with TRBD1. The TCR sequence derives from a person aged 18 to 70 in good health. Source material: blood. CDR3 protein: CASGGRGQVNYGYTF. In nucleotides, the CDR3 is TGTGCCAGCGGGGGCCGGGGACAGGTCAACTATGGCTACACCTTC.